Listed here are 28 T cell receptor beta chains from one sample, sequenced in a study of T cell repertoires in cytomegalovirus infection. TCRdb processed the reads anew with MiXCR; each CDR3 protein has one entry. The table lists some 600,000 distinct CDR3 sequences, more than 20% of them singletons. Sequencing input: CD8+ T cells from PBMCs. Every receptor here comes from a human donor in good health (CMV status not recorded). Some clones in this sample may be carry-over from other donors' samples.

This clonotype was counted between two and nine times. V is TRBV6-6 and J is TRBJ2-2; tentatively, D is TRBD2 (6 bases). Germline assignment: CDR1 MNHNY and CDR2 SVGAGI (reference sequence). This CDR3 has 17 residues. V was trimmed by 8 bases and J by 1 base, leaving 20 bases between them. CDR3: CASLPEGQGLNTGELFF. CDR3 sequence (DNA): TGTGCCAGCCTACCGGAGGGGCAGGGCCTGAACACCGGGGAGCTGTTTTTT.

This clonotype was seen once. This rearrangement joins TRBV5-4 to TRBJ2-1; D possibly corresponds to TRBD2 (5 bases). V was pared by 4 bases and J by 2 bases, with 13 bases between. CDR1 and CDR2 from the germline V gene are SGHNT and YYREEE (reference sequence). This CDR3 has 15 amino acids. CDR3 coding DNA: TGTGCCAGCAGCGTGCTAAGCGGCCCCTACAATGAGCAGTTCTTC. It codes for CASSVLSGPYNEQFF.

The sample holds many counts of this clonotype. The rearrangement links TRBV28 to TRBJ2-1, with D perhaps being TRBD1 or TRBD2 (5 bases each). The CDR3 spans 14 residues. The ends were cut back, 5 bases at V and 2 bases at J, with 10 bases in the middle. Germline V gene data show CDR1 as MDHEN and CDR2 as SYDVKM. The CDR3 loop reads CASSEGYPYNEQFF. CDR3 sequence (DNA): TGTGCCAGCAGTGAGGGGTACCCCTACAATGAGCAGTTCTTC.

Only a few counts were recorded for this clonotype. The chain carries TRBV27 and TRBJ2-3, with 8 bases fitting TRBD2. Trimming took 2 bases from V and 0 from J; bases not matched to a gene: 4. The CDR3 length is 16 residues. CDR1 MNHEY and CDR2 SMNVEV come from the germline V gene (reference sequence). CDR3 bases: TGTGCCAGCAGTTTAATTAGCGGGGCTAGCACAGATACGCAGTATTTT. Protein sequence: CASSLISGASTDTQYF.

The J gene is TRBJ1-6, the V gene TRBV7-8; TRBD1 agrees at 10 bases. The CDR3 sequence is 17 residues long. V lost 1 base, J lost 6 bases, and 6 bases stayed unmatched. The V gene's germline CDR1 is SGHVS and CDR2 FQNEAQ. In nucleotides, the CDR3 is TGTGCCAGCAGCTTAGGATTCCGGGACAGGGGTAATTCACCCCTCCACTTT. As protein: CASSLGFRDRGNSPLHF.

Only a few counts were recorded for this clonotype. This chain uses TRBV20-1 with TRBJ2-2; TRBD1 is a possible D gene (6 bases). Per the germline V gene, CDR1 is DFQATT and CDR2 is SNEGSKA (reference sequence). V was shortened by 3 bases and J by 3 bases, with 14 bases between the two germline ends. The CDR3 sequence is 15 residues long. The CDR3 region is CSASTGPGDTGELFF. The CDR3 DNA reads TGCAGTGCTAGTACTGGGCCAGGGGACACCGGGGAGCTGTTTTTT.

A remark on this clonotype: Given a much more abundant clone one base away, this may be a read error. The rearrangement uses TRBV6-5 and TRBJ2-2, with 10 positions matching TRBD2. Germline V gene data show CDR1 as MNHEY and CDR2 as SVGAGI. V lost 10 bases and J lost 3; bases outside the gene matches: 8. This CDR3 has 15 amino acids. The CDR3 DNA follows: TGTGCCAACAGGCTAGCGGGGGACTACACCGGGGAGCTGTTTTTT. Its translation: CANRLAGDYTGELFF.

The sample holds many counts of this clonotype. The chain couples TRBV7-2 to TRBJ1-1; D possibly corresponds to TRBD1 (6 bases). V was clipped by 3 bases and J by 5 bases, with 16 bases between them. Germline CDR1 reads SGHTA; CDR2 reads FQGNSA. The CDR3 covers 15 residues. The CDR3 bases are TGTGCCAGCAGCTTCCCCTCCGACAGGAGGACTGAAGCTTTCTTT. This translates into CASSFPSDRRTEAFF. Based on the CDR3 plus reference TRBV7-2 and TRBJ1-1, the full variable domain is GAGVSQSPSNKVTEKGKDVELRCDPISGHTALYWYRQSLGQGLEFLIYFQGNSAPDKSGLPSDRFSAERTGGSVSTLTIQRTQQEDSAVYLCASSFPSDRRTEAFFGQGTRLTVV.

This clonotype was counted only a few times. The chain recombines TRBV2 with TRBJ2-7; D may be TRBD1 (6 bases). The germline V gene encodes CDR1 SNHLY and CDR2 FYNNEI. Trimming took 8 bases from V and 2 from J, leaving 10 bases between them. The CDR3 runs to 12 residues. This chain's CDR3 is CASLGAPYEQYV. In nucleotides, the CDR3 is TGTGCCAGCCTGGGGGCCCCCTACGAGCAGTACGTC.

This clonotype has at least ten counts. The chain employs TRBV6-1 and TRBJ1-1, with TRBD1 matching 10 bases. Per germline, CDR1 MNHNS and CDR2 SASEGT. V dropped 3 bases and J dropped 1; count of bases not matched to a gene: 5. The length of the CDR3 is 16 residues. In DNA form, the CDR3 reads TGTGCCAGCAGTGAGAAGCGGACAGGGGGGAACACTGAAGCTTTCTTT. Its protein product is CASSEKRTGGNTEAFF.

The V call is TRBV27, the J call TRBJ2-2; D is unresolved. The V and J ends lost 6 bases and 4 bases respectively, with 6 bases between them. Germline V gives CDR1 MNHEY, CDR2 SMNVEV (reference sequence). The CDR3 length is 12 residues. DNA for the CDR3: TGTGCCAGCAGAACAAGCACCGGGGAGCTGTTTTTT. It codes for CASRTSTGELFF.

The chain combines TRBV7-9 with TRBJ1-1; TRBD1 matches 7 bases. Trimming took 2 bases from V and 6 from J; bases not matched to a gene: 18. Per germline, CDR1 SEHNR and CDR2 FQNEAQ (reference sequence). The CDR3 is 18 residues long. This chain's CDR3 is CASSLSGRGTQLDAEAFF. The DNA for the CDR3 is TGTGCCAGCAGCTTATCGGGCAGGGGGACCCAACTGGACGCTGAAGCTTTCTTT.

The rearrangement joins TRBV20-1 to TRBJ1-1, with D unresolved. The CDR3 has 10 amino acids. CDR1 DFQATT and CDR2 SNEGSKA come from the germline V gene (reference sequence). In nucleotides, the CDR3 is TGCAGCCCTCGCCCAGGAGGGGCTTTCTTT. This sequence encodes CSPRPGGAFF.

This clonotype was observed a handful of times. The chain joins TRBV5-6 to TRBJ2-7; D is uncertain. This CDR3 spans 14 amino acids. Germline lookup yields CDR1 SGHDT and CDR2 YYEEEE. Trimming took 5 bases from V and 3 from J, leaving 15 bases between them. CDR3 sequence reads: CASSLVASVYEQYV. The CDR3 nucleotides are TGTGCCAGCAGTCTGGTGGCCAGCGTCTACGAGCAGTACGTC.

The table lists this clonotype with a few counts. The chain carries TRBV7-9 and TRBJ1-2; no firm D call. V shed 0 bases and J shed 3 bases, with 14 bases lying between them. The germline CDR1 and CDR2 sequences are SEHNR and FQNEAQ (reference sequence). CDR3 size: 16 residues. This CDR3 reads CASSLAQGSEDYGYTF. CDR3 DNA sequence: TGTGCCAGCAGCTTAGCGCAAGGGAGTGAAGACTATGGCTACACCTTC.

The sample holds a few counts of this clonotype. The V call is TRBV6-2 or TRBV6-3, the J call TRBJ2-1; the D gene is possibly TRBD2 (5 bases). Germline V CDR1 and CDR2: MNHEY, SVGEGT. V shed 2 bases and J shed 8 bases, with 7 bases lying between them. The CDR3 extends over 12 amino acids. CDR3 loop: CASSYRRDEQFF. The CDR3 coding sequence is TGTGCCAGCAGTTACAGGCGGGATGAGCAGTTCTTC.

This clonotype has just a few counts. CDR3 sequence (DNA): TGTGCCAGCAGTATCCTAGGGGGGGCGAACACCGGGGAGCTGTTTTTT. This encodes CASSILGGANTGELFF. The chain links TRBV6-2 or TRBV6-3 to TRBJ2-2, with D tentatively TRBD2 (7 bases). Germline lookup yields CDR1 MNHEY and CDR2 SVGEGT. CDR3 length: 16 amino acids. The ends were cut back, 5 bases at V and 0 bases at J, with 13 bases in the middle.

The chain combines TRBV20-1 with TRBJ1-1; no reliable D call. Germline V gives CDR1 DFQATT, CDR2 SNEGSKA (reference sequence). This CDR3 has 16 amino acids. V lost 0 bases to trimming and J lost 9 bases, with 23 bases between them. The CDR3 sequence: CSARDPREGLALKAFF. The CDR3 DNA reads as TGCAGTGCTAGAGATCCGCGGGAAGGCCTAGCCCTAAAAGCTTTCTTT.

This clonotype was seen at least ten times. This chain joins TRBV2 and TRBJ2-1; a possible D gene is TRBD1 (5 bases). Trimming shortened V by 10 bases and J by 9 bases, and 25 bases separated the two germline ends. CDR3 size: 15 residues. CDR1 SNHLY and CDR2 FYNNEI come from the germline V gene. DNA for the CDR3: TGTGCCACCCCACGTGCAGGGTTAAAAGTTGGTGAGCAGTTCTTC. As protein: CATPRAGLKVGEQFF.

On this clonotype: A much larger clone differs by one base, so this may be a read error. The chain joins TRBV7-9 to TRBJ2-3; 12 nucleotides line up with TRBD1. Trimming cost V 6 bases and J 14 bases; bases outside gene matches: 18. The length of the CDR3 is 16 residues. Per the germline V gene, CDR1 is SEHNR and CDR2 is FQNEAQ (reference sequence). CDR3 DNA sequence: TGTGCCAGCAGATCGACGCGAACCGGGACAGGGGGCTCGGGGTATTTT. Protein product: CASRSTRTGTGGSGYF. Combining the CDR3 with reference TRBV7-9 and TRBJ2-3 gives the whole variable domain DTGVSQNPRHKITKRGQNVTFRCDPISEHNRLYWYRQTLGQGPEFLTYFQNEAQLEKSRLLSDRFSAERPKGSFSTLEIQRTEQGDSAMYLCASRSTRTGTGGSGYFGPGTRLTVL.

This clonotype was observed many times. CDR3 amino acids: CASSARTGGTEAFF. The CDR3 DNA is TGTGCCAGCAGTGCCCGGACAGGGGGTACTGAAGCTTTCTTT. This chain links TRBV12-3 or TRBV12-4 with TRBJ1-1; 10 positions agree with TRBD1. This CDR3 spans 14 amino acids. With 5 bases clipped from V and 5 bases from J, the junction kept 5 bases outside the gene matches.

On this clonotype: A read error may explain this, as a much larger clone is one base away. This CDR3 reads CASSLEGIARDTIYF. In DNA form, the CDR3 reads TGTGCCAGCAGCTTAGAAGGAATCGCCCGGGACACCATATATTTT. The chain combines TRBV11-2 with TRBJ1-3; D is unresolved. The CDR3 is 15 residues long. V was shortened by 0 bases and J by 8 bases, with 14 bases between the two germline ends. The germline V gene has CDR1 SGHAT and CDR2 FQNNGV.

Comments on this clonotype: The junction shows a germline mismatch at one end, possibly a read error. The V gene is TRBV15, the J gene TRBJ2-6; D perhaps matches TRBD1 (5 bases). There are 15 residues in the CDR3. Germline CDR1 and CDR2: LNHNV and YYDKDF (reference sequence). CDR3 amino acids: CATRDSLAGADVLTF. As DNA, the CDR3 is TGTGCCACCAGAGACAGCCTCGCTGGGGCCGACGTCCTGACTTTC.

The genes are TRBV7-6 and TRBJ1-1; D ambiguous. In germline, CDR1 is SGHVS, CDR2 FNYEAQ. Trimming removed 4 bases from V and 5 bases from J, with 5 bases in between. CDR3 length equals 11 residues. This CDR3 reads CASSSSTEAFF. DNA for the CDR3: TGTGCCAGCAGCTCCAGTACTGAAGCTTTCTTT.

This clonotype was detected many times. This rearrangement joins TRBV12-3 or TRBV12-4 to TRBJ2-4; TRBD2 matches at 9 bases. Germline trimming cut 1 base from V and 5 bases from J; bases unmatched to any gene: 0. The CDR3 extends over 14 amino acids. CDR3 sequence (DNA): TGTGCCAGCAGTTTAGGACTAGCGGAAAACATTCAGTACTTC. It codes for CASSLGLAENIQYF.

V usage is TRBV6-1 and J usage is TRBJ2-3, with D possibly matching TRBD1 (5 bases). The germline V gene has CDR1 MNHNS and CDR2 SASEGT. The CDR3 covers 16 residues. V lost 5 bases and J lost 0, with 15 bases in between. This chain's CDR3 is CASSYSGHRSTDTQYF. The CDR3 DNA sequence: TGTGCCAGCAGTTACTCTGGACACCGCAGCACAGATACGCAGTATTTT.

This clonotype was seen ten or more times. The CDR3 coding sequence is TGTGCCAGCAGTTCCCAGGGACAGGAGATCTACGAGCAGTACGTC. Protein sequence: CASSSQGQEIYEQYV. The V gene is TRBV6-2 or TRBV6-3, the J gene TRBJ2-7; 8 positions agree with TRBD1. Germline V gives CDR1 MNHEY, CDR2 SVGEGT. The CDR3 extends over 15 amino acids. The J segment lost 3 bases and the V segment lost 4 bases, leaving 8 bases of the junction unmatched.

Worth noting for this clonotype: This may arise from a read error, as a much more abundant clone is one base away. In this CDR3 the conserved last residue, phenylalanine or tryptophan, is missing, so a read error is likely. The J gene is TRBJ2-3, the V gene TRBV7-8, with 10 bases matching TRBD2. V dropped 1 base and J dropped 1; count of bases not matched to a gene: 11. CDR3 length equals 19 residues. Per the germline V gene, CDR1 is SGHVS and CDR2 is FQNEAQ. CDR3 DNA: TGTGCCAGCAGCTTAGGAGCTAGCGGGGGACCATTAGGCACAGATACGCAGTATTAT. It is translated as CASSLGASGGPLGTDTQYY.